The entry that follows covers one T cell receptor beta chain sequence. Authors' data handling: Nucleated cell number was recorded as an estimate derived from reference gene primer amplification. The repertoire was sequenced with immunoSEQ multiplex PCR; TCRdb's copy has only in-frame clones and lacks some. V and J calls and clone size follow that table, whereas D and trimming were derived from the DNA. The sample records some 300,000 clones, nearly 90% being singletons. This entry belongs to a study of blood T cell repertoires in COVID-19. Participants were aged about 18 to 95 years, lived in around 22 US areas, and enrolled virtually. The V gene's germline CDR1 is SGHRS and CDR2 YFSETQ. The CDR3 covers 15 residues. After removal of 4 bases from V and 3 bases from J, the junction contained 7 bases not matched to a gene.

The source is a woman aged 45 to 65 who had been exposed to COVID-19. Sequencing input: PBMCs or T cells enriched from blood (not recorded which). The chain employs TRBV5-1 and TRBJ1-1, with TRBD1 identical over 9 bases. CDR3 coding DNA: TGCGCCAGCAGCCTTACCCGGACAGGGGACACTGAAGCTTTCTTT. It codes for CASSLTRTGDTEAFF.